This TCR beta chain was captured by sequencing in a study of cytomegalovirus exposure and HLA in healthy donors. Trimming at V came to 1 base and at J to 9 bases, leaving 8 bases not matched to a gene. CDR3 length equals 15 residues. The germline CDR1 and CDR2 sequences are LNHDA and SQIVND (reference sequence). The PCR contained 60 Vbeta and 13 Jbeta primers. Libraries were prepared by immunoSEQ multiplex PCR; TCRdb keeps only in-frame clonotypes and omits some of them. This table has roughly 160,000 clones, less than 80% appearing once. The V and J genes are TRBV19 and TRBJ2-1; 8 nucleotides align to TRBD1. The sequencing sample was made of PBMCs. The source is a man between 35 and 55 years old in good health and CMV-seronegative. Here the CDR3 DNA reads TGTGCCAGTAGTATAGCGGGACAGGCCGTGGGTGAGCAGTTCTTC. This encodes CASSIAGQAVGEQFF.